This T cell receptor (beta chain) was captured by sequencing in a study of T cell repertoires in cytomegalovirus infection. Across the study: From public TCR beta signatures came an indication of both CMV infection and matching HLA type.

Germline V gives CDR1 LGHNA, CDR2 YSLEER. The CDR3 covers 15 residues. Trimming cost V 4 bases and J 5 bases; bases outside gene matches: 7. About this clonotype itself: As yet, its antigen is unknown.

TCRdb itself ran the reads through MiXCR, one entry per CDR3 protein. The data show about 200,000 distinct CDR3 sequences, about a tenth seen once. Study-level points and caveats: Totalled public TCR beta family frequency picked out people who carried CMV plus the relevant HLA. The ex vivo response showed dominance by HLA-C-restricted CMV-specific TCR beta clonotypes.

Sequences were obtained from PBMCs. This receptor was identified in a human donor in good health (CMV status not recorded). Some clones in this sample may be carry-over from other donors' samples. The chain is built from TRBV4-3 and TRBJ2-5, with 10 bases matching TRBD2. CDR3 bases: TGCGCCAGCAGCCCCGAGCGGGGGGGCAAGGAGACCCAGTACTTC. Translating it yields CASSPERGGKETQYF.